The sequence of this T cell receptor (beta chain) was determined in a study of CD8+CD57+ T cells in acquired aplastic anemia. Study-level information: The average for DNA from sorted CD4+ and CD8+ cells was 3.2 ug.

Genomic DNA templated the TCR beta VDJ and CDR3 profiling. TCRdb re-called the reads through MiXCR, storing one row per CDR3 protein. The table lists about 200,000 distinct CDR3 sequences, about 62% of them singletons, with around 58% in the top ten. Germline CDR1 and CDR2: DFQATT and SNEGSKA (reference sequence). The length of the CDR3 is 14 residues. The ends were cut back, 2 bases at V and 0 bases at J, with 10 bases in the middle. Previously, flow cytometry had revealed CD8+CD57+ cell expansion in the patients chosen for sequencing. Severe acquired aplastic anemia affected all patients. The sample taken for sequencing was sorted CD4+, CD8+, or CD8+CD57+ T cells (not recorded which) from PBMCs. This clonotype originated in a human donor with aplastic anemia. The chain combines TRBV20-1 with TRBJ2-5; D might be TRBD1 or TRBD2, each matching 5 bases. The CDR3 sequence: CSARSSGHQETQYF. CDR3 bases: TGCAGTGCTAGATCCTCGGGACACCAAGAGACCCAGTACTTC.